This TCR beta chain was recorded in a study of blood T cell repertoires in COVID-19. The length of the CDR3 is 15 residues. CDR1 is LGHDT, CDR2 YNNKEL, per germline (reference sequence). V was clipped by 9 bases and J by 5 bases; unmatched bases: 11. Original methodology: Amplifying reference gene primers gave estimates of nucleated cell counts. Only in-frame clones appear in the TCRdb table, and some are missing; sequencing was by immunoSEQ multiplex PCR. From that table come the V and J calls and clone size; the DNA was used to work out D and trimming. The sample includes about 300,000 clones, around four fifths seen only once; the top ten take approximately 1.2%.

This clonotype was sampled from a woman in her forties or fifties with acute or convalescent COVID-19. The sequencing input was peripheral blood. The V gene is TRBV3-1 (or the pseudogene TRBV3-2), the J gene TRBJ2-5; 11 bases are shared with TRBD2. The CDR3 DNA reads as TGTGCCAGTCAGCCCCTAGCGGGGGGCGGGGAGACCCAGTACTTC. Protein: CASQPLAGGGETQYF.